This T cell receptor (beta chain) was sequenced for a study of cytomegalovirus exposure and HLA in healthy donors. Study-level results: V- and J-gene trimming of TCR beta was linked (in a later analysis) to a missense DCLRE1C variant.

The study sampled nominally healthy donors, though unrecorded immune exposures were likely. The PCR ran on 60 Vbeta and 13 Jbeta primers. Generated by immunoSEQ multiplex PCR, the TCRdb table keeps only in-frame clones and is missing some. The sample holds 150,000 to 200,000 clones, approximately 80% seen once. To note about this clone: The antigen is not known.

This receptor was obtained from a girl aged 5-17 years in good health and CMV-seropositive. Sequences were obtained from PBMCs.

CDR3 region: CASSRYSTGMNTEAFF. The CDR3 DNA follows: TGCGCCAGCAGCCGATACTCGACAGGAATGAACACTGAAGCTTTCTTT. The rearrangement joins TRBV4-1 to TRBJ1-1; possibly TRBD1 for D (6 bases). Trimming removed 4 bases at V and 0 bases at J, with 15 bases between. Germline V gives CDR1 MGHRA, CDR2 YSYEKL. The CDR3 is 16 residues long.